This T cell receptor (beta chain) comes out of a study of monozygotic twins with inflammatory bowel disease. Whole-study findings and limits: For IBD patients, clonotypes shared with others were fewer than for healthy twins, especially with disease activity.

Whole blood, unsorted for T cells, was the source of total RNA. Points on this clonotype: Its matching antigen is unknown.

Each CDR3 protein gets one entry in TCRdb, which reprocessed the 5' RACE reads and gives no DNA. The sample has about 160,000 distinct CDR3 sequences; the top ten hold more than 2.5%. The V gene's germline CDR1 is SEHNR and CDR2 FQNEAQ (reference sequence). CDR3 size: 12 residues. The sequenced sample consisted of blood. The chain has TRBV7-9 and TRBJ1-3. This sequence was found in a human donor with ulcerative colitis or Crohn's disease, or a healthy co-twin of an affected twin (not recorded which). The CDR3 region is CASSSPGNTIYF.